This T cell receptor beta chain was observed in a study of T cells in Graves' hyperthyroidism and ophthalmopathy. Overall study results and limits: Most expanded thyroid clonotypes above 0.001 recurred in blood. Ophthalmopathy stood apart from stable hyperthyroidism in a 13 V-J model.

In germline, CDR1 is LGHDT, CDR2 YNNKEL (reference sequence). With 3 bases clipped from V and 6 bases from J, the junction kept 22 bases outside the gene matches. The CDR3 has 20 amino acids. This clonotype has only a few counts. Its specificity is not known. The study excluded patients with uncontrolled infection, other autoimmune disease, pregnancy or lactation. Orbital computed tomography, thyroid ultrasound, serum thyroxine and TRAb, and clinical symptoms together informed the diagnoses. TCR beta CDR3 regions were amplified from RNA transcripts. The study used the HTBI primer set for a first-round RT-PCR of the TCR CDR3. TCRdb used MiXCR to reprocess the multiplex PCR reads, holding one entry per CDR3 protein. The sample comprises 350,000 to 400,000 distinct CDR3 sequences, around 14% of which are singletons, and 30% to 35% rests with the top ten.

The chain joins TRBV3-1 to TRBJ2-1; the match to TRBD2 covers 8 bases. Sequenced material: blood. The TCR originated in a woman aged 25 to 45 with Graves' hyperthyroidism. The CDR3 sequence is CASSHPRGDLWREVANEQFF. The CDR3 DNA follows: TGTGCCAGCAGCCACCCCCGGGGGGACCTATGGCGGGAGGTCGCCAATGAGCAGTTCTTC.